This TCR beta chain was sequenced in a study of low-dose radiotherapy and immunotherapy resistance in tumors. Overall study: Each patient was administered nivolumab intravenously at 240 mg, which was a flat dose, every two weeks, along with intravenous ipilimumab at 1 mg/kg every six weeks.

Time point indicated: after trial treatment. Treatment described: LDRT plus nivolumab, ipilimumab, low-dose cyclophosphamide and aspirin (RACIN trial). Donors were administered nivolumab, ipilimumab, aspirin and low-dose cyclophosphamide, together with low-dose radiotherapy. Primers targeting TRAV and TRBV primed first-strand cDNA, covering alpha and beta chains. PCR amplification of the TCRs was performed with Phusion for approximately 20 PCR cycles, and it relied on a constant-region primer together with a V-primer adapter. Using its own MiXCR run on the reads, TCRdb lists one record per CDR3 protein. The sample lists more than 90,000 distinct CDR3 sequences; roughly 20% were seen once. There are many counts of this clonotype. The sequence was collected from a male donor with prostate cancer. The starting material was PBMCs, obtained after low-dose radiotherapy plus immunotherapy.

This CDR3 reads CASKVAVDTDTQYF. DNA for the CDR3: TGTGCCAGCAAGGTGGCGGTTGACACAGATACGCAGTATTTT. The chain couples TRBV6-5 to TRBJ2-3, with unresolved D. The V end was cut by 7 bases, the J end by 2 bases, with 13 bases between. Germline CDR1 and CDR2: MNHEY and SVGAGI. The CDR3 runs 14 residues.